This entry features one TCR beta chain sequence. This record comes from a study of blood T cell repertoires in COVID-19. Original methodology: Scientists estimated how many nucleated cells there were by amplifying reference gene primers. Repertoires were generated with immunoSEQ multiplex PCR, while TCRdb's copy carries only in-frame clones and drops some. V and J calls and clone size are those listed in that table; D and trimming were worked out from the DNA. The table shows around 330,000 clones, with about nine tenths occurring only once. With 0 bases removed from V and 10 bases from J, the gap between germline ends came to 22 bases. The CDR3 runs 18 residues.

The source material was peripheral blood. V gene TRBV23-1 combines with J gene TRBJ1-6; D might be TRBD1 (5 bases). TRBV23-1 is assigned to the ORF class and has an uncertain function. The TCR originated in a woman in her twenties or thirties with COVID-19, enrolled during active disease. The CDR3 DNA reads TGCGCCAGCAGTCAATCGGGACTTTTCCTCCCGGGTTCCTCACCCCTCCACTTT. Translated, it gives CASSQSGLFLPGSSPLHF.